In this sample, the clone carrying this T cell receptor (beta chain) turned up once. Generated by immunoSEQ multiplex PCR, the TCRdb table keeps only in-frame clones and is missing some. The sample contains more than 55,000 clones, 80% to 90% of which appear only once. Germline-derived CDR1 and CDR2 are GTSNPN and SVGIG (reference sequence). The V gene end was trimmed by 5 bases and the J gene end by 2 bases; junction bases not matched to a gene: 4. The CDR3 runs 13 residues. The data were taken from a study of blood T cell repertoires in COVID-19. Study details: Donors in the United States, Italy and Spain gave samples during acute or convalescent COVID-19.

This chain joins TRBV30 and TRBJ1-1, with 8 bases lining up with TRBD1. This receptor was identified in a man between 60 and 70 years old with active or convalescent COVID-19. Sequencing was done on a sample of peripheral blood. The CDR3 DNA reads as TGTGCCTGGCGGACAGGGCCTAACACTGAAGCTTTCTTT. Translated, it gives CAWRTGPNTEAFF. The whole variable domain, remainder taken from reference TRBV30 and TRBJ1-1, is SQTIHQWPATLVQPVGSPLSLECTVEGTSNPNLYWYRQAAGRGLQLLFYSVGIGQISSEVPQNLSASRPQDRQFILSSKKLLLSDSGFYLCAWRTGPNTEAFFGQGTRLTVV.